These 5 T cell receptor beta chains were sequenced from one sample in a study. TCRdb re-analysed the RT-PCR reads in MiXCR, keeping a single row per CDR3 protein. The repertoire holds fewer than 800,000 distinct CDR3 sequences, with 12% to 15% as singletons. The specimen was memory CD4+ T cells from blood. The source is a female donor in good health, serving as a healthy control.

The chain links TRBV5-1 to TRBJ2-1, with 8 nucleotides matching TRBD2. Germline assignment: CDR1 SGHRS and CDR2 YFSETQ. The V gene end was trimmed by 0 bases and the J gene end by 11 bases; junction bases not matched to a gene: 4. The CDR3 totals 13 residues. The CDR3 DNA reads TGCGCCAGCAGCTTGGGTACTAGCGGACAGCAGTTCTTC. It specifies CASSLGTSGQQFF.

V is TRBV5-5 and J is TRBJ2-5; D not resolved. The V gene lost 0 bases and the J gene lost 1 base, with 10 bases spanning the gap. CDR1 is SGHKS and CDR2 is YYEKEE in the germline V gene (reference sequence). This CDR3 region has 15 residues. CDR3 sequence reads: CASSLGRTPQETQYF. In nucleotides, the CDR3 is TGTGCCAGCAGCTTGGGACGTACGCCCCAAGAGACCCAGTACTTC.

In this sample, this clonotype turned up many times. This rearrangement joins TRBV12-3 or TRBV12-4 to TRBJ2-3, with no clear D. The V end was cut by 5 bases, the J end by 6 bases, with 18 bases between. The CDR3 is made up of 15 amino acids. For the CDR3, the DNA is TGTGCCAGCAGTCGAGCCCCGCCCATCGGCGATACGCAGTATTTT. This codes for CASSRAPPIGDTQYF.

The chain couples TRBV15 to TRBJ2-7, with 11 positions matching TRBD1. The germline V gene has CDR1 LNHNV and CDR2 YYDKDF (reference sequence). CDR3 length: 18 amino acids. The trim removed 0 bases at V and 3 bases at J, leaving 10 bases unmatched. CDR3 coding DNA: TGTGCCACCAGCAGAGATGGTTGGGACAGGGGGGGGATCTACGAGCAGTACTTC. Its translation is CATSRDGWDRGGIYEQYF. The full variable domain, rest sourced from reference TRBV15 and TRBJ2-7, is DAMVIQNPRYQVTQFGKPVTLSCSQTLNHNVMYWYQQKSSQAPKLLFHYYDKDFNNEADTPDNFQSRRPNTSFCFLDIRSPGLGDTAMYLCATSRDGWDRGGIYEQYFGPGTRLTVT.

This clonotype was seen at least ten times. The CDR3 nucleotides read TGCAGCGTGACAGTAGGGTCGCGGAATCAGCCCCAGCATTTT. Residues: CSVTVGSRNQPQHF. The V and J genes are TRBV29-1 and TRBJ1-5, with D possibly matching TRBD1 (5 bases). V lost 6 bases, J lost 4 bases, and 16 bases lay in between. Per the germline V gene, CDR1 is SQVTM and CDR2 is ANQGSEA. CDR3 length: 14 residues.